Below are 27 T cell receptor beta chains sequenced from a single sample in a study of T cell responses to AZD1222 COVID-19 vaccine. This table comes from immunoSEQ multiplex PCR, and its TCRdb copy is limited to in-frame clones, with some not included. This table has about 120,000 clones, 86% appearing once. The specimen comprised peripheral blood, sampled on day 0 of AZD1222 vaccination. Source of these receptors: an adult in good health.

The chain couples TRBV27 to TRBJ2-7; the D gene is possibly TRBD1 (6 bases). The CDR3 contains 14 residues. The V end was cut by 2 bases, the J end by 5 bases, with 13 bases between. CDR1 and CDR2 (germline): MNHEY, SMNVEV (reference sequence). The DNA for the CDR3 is TGTGCCAGCAGTTTAGTCAGGGGATCTCACGAGCAGTACTTC. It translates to CASSLVRGSHEQYF.

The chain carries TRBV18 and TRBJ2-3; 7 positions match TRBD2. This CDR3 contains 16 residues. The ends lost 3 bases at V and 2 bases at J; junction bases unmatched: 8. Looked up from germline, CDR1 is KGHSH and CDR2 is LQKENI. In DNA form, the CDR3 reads TGTGCCAGCTCACCTGGATGGGACTACCCCACAGATACGCAGTATTTT. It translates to CASSPGWDYPTDTQYF.

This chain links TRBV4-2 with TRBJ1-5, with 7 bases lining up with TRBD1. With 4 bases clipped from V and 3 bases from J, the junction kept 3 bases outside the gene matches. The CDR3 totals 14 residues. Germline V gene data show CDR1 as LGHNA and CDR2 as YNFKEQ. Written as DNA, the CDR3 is TGTGCCAGCAGCCCCAGGGGGGCCAATCAGCCCCAGCATTTT. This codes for CASSPRGANQPQHF.

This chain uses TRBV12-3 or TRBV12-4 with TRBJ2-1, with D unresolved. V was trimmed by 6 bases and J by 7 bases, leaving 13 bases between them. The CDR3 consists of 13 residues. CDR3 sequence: CASSAPRRNEQFF. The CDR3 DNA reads TGTGCCAGCAGCGCGCCCCGAAGGAATGAGCAGTTCTTC.

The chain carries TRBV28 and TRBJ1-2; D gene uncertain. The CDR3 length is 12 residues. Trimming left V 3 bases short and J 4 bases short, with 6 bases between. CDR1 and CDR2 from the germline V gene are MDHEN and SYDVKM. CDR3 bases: TGTGCCAGCAGTTTTTTCCTCTATGGCTACACCTTC. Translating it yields CASSFFLYGYTF.

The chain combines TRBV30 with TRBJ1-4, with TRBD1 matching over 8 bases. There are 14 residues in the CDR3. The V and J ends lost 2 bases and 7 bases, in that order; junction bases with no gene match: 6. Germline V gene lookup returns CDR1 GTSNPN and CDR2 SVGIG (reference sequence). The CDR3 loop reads CAWSWDRSPEKLFF. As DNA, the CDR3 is TGTGCCTGGAGTTGGGACAGGAGCCCTGAAAAACTGTTTTTT.

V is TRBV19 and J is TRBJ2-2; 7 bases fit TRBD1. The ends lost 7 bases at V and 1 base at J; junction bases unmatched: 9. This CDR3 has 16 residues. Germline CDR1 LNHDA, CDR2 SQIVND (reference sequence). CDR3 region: CASNAPGQMNTGELFF. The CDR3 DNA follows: TGTGCCAGTAATGCCCCGGGACAGATGAACACCGGGGAGCTGTTTTTT.

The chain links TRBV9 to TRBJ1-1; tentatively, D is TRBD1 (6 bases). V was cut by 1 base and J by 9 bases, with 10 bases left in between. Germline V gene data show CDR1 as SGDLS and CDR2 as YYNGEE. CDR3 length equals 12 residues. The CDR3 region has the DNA TGTGCCAGCAGCGTATTAGGGGGTAAAGCTTTCTTT. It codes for CASSVLGGKAFF.

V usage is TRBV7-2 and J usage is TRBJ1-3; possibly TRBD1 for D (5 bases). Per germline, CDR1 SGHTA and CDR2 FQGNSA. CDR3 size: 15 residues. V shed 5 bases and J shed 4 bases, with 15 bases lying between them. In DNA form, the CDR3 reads TGTGCCAGCAGCGCCAGGGTTTATGGAGGAAACACCATATATTTT. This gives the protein CASSARVYGGNTIYF. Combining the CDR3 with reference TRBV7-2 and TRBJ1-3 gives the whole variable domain GAGVSQSPSNKVTEKGKDVELRCDPISGHTALYWYRQSLGQGLEFLIYFQGNSAPDKSGLPSDRFSAERTGGSVSTLTIQRTQQEDSAVYLCASSARVYGGNTIYFGEGSWLTVV.

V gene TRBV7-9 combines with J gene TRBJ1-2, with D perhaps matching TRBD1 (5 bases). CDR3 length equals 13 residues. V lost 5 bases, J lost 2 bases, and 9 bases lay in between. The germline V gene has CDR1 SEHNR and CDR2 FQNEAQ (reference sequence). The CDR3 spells CASSAGVNYGYTF. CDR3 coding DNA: TGTGCCAGCAGCGCGGGGGTGAACTATGGCTACACCTTC.

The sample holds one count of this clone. The CDR3 here is CASSLWSVGQNTGELFF. The CDR3 nucleotides are TGTGCCAGCAGTTTATGGAGTGTCGGCCAGAACACCGGGGAGCTGTTTTTT. The J gene is TRBJ2-2, the V gene TRBV27; the D is unclear. V was pared by 1 base and J by 1 base, with 13 bases between. The CDR3 runs to 17 residues. Germline lookup yields CDR1 MNHEY and CDR2 SMNVEV (reference sequence).

The CDR3 sequence is CATSRDPGGREQYF. CDR3 nucleotides: TGTGCCACCAGCAGAGACCCAGGGGGCCGCGAGCAGTACTTC. The chain combines TRBV15 with TRBJ2-7, with TRBD1 identical over 8 bases. The CDR3 contains 14 residues. The germline V gene has CDR1 LNHNV and CDR2 YYDKDF (reference sequence). Trimming removed 0 bases from V and 6 bases from J; junction bases left unmatched: 4. Drawing the rest from reference TRBV15 and TRBJ2-7, the complete variable domain is DAMVIQNPRYQVTQFGKPVTLSCSQTLNHNVMYWYQQKSSQAPKLLFHYYDKDFNNEADTPDNFQSRRPNTSFCFLDIRSPGLGDTAMYLCATSRDPGGREQYFGPGTRLTVT.

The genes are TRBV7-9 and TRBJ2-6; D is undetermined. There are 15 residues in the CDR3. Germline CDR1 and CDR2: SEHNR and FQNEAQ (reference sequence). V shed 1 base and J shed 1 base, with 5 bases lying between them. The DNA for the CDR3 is TGTGCCAGCAGCTTAGGCGTGTCTGGGGCCAACGTCCTGACTTTC. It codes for CASSLGVSGANVLTF.

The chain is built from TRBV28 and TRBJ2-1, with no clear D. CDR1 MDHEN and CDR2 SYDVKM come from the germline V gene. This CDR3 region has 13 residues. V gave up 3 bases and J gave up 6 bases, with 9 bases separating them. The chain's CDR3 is CASSFPARNEQFF. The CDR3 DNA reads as TGTGCCAGCAGTTTCCCGGCACGCAATGAGCAGTTCTTC.

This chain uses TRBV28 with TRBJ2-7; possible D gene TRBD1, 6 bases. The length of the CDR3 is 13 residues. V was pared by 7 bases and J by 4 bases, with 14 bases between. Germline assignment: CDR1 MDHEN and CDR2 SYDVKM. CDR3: CASTSGQPYEQYF. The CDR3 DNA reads TGTGCCAGCACCTCCGGACAGCCGTACGAGCAGTACTTC.

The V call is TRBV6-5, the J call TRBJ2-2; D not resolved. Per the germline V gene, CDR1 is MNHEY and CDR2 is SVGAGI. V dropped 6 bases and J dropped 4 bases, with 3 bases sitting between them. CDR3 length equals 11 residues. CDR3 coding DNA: TGTGCCAGCAGGTCCACCGGGGAGCTGTTTTTT. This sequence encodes CASRSTGELFF.

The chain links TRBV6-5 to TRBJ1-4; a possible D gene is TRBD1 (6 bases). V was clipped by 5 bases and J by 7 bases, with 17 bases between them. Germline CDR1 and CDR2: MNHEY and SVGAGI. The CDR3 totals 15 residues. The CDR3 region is CASSPLGLRGEKLFF. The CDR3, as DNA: TGTGCCAGCAGTCCCTTAGGGCTCAGGGGTGAAAAACTGTTTTTT.

The CDR3 reads CASSVYGEDDGYTF. DNA of the CDR3: TGTGCCAGCAGCGTCTATGGAGAGGATGATGGCTACACCTTC. The chain carries TRBV9 and TRBJ1-2, with D unresolved. In germline, CDR1 is SGDLS, CDR2 YYNGEE. Trimming stripped 2 bases from V and 6 bases from J, with 14 bases between. CDR3 size: 14 residues.

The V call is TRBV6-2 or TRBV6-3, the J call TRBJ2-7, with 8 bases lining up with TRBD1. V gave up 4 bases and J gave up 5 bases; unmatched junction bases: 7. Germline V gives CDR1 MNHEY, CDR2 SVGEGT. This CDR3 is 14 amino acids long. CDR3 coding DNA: TGTGCCAGCAGTTCGGGACAGGTGCTGGACGAGCAGTACTTC. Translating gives CASSSGQVLDEQYF.

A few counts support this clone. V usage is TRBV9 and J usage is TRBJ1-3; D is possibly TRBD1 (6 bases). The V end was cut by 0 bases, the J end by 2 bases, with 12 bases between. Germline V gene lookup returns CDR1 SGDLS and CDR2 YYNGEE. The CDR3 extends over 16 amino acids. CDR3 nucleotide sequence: TGTGCCAGCAGCGTAGACCAGGGGAAGGCTGGAAACACCATATATTTT. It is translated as CASSVDQGKAGNTIYF.

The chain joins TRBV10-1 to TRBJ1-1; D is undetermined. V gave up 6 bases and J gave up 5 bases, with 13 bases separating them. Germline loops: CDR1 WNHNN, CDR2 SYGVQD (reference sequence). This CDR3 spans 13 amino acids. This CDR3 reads CASSPRKATEAFF. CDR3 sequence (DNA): TGCGCCAGCAGCCCCAGGAAGGCGACTGAAGCTTTCTTT.

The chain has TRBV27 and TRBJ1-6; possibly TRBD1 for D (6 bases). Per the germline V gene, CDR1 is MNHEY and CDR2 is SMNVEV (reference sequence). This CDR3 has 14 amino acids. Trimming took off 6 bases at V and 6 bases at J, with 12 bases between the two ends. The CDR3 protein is CASSTRTVNSPLHF. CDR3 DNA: TGTGCCAGCAGCACTCGGACAGTTAATTCACCCCTCCACTTT.

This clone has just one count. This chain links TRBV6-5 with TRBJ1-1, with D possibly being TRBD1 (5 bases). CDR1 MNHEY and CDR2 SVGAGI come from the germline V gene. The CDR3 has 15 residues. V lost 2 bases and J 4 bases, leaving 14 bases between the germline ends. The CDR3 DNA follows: TGTGCCAGCAGTTACCGGTCTGGGGCCGGCACTGAAGCTTTCTTT. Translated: CASSYRSGAGTEAFF.

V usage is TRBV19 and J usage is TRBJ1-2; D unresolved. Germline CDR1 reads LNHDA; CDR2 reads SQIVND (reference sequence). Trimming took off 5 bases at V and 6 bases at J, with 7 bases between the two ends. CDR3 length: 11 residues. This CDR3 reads CASSVSDGYTF. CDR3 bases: TGTGCCAGTAGTGTATCGGATGGCTACACCTTC. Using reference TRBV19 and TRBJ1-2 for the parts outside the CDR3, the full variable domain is DGGITQSPKYLFRKEGQNVTLSCEQNLNHDAMYWYRQDPGQGLRLIYYSQIVNDFQKGDIAEGYSVSREKKESFPLTVTSAQKNPTAFYLCASSVSDGYTFGSGTRLTVV.

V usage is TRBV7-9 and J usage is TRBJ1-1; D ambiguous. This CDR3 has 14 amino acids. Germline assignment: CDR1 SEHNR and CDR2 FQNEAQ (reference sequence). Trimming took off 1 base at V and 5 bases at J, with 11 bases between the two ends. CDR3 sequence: CASSLVGSLTEAFF. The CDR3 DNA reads TGTGCCAGCAGCTTAGTCGGGAGTTTGACTGAAGCTTTCTTT.

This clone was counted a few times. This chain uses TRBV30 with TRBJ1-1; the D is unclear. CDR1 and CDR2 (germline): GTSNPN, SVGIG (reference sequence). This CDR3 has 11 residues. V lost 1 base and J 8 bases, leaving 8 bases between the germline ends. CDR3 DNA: TGTGCCTGGAGTGGGCAGTACGAAGCTTTCTTT. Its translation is CAWSGQYEAFF.

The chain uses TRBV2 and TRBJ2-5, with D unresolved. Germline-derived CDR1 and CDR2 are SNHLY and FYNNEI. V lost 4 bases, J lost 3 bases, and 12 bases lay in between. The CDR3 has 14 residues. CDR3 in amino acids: CASSVVRYEETQYF. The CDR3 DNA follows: TGTGCCAGCAGTGTGGTCCGGTATGAAGAGACCCAGTACTTC.